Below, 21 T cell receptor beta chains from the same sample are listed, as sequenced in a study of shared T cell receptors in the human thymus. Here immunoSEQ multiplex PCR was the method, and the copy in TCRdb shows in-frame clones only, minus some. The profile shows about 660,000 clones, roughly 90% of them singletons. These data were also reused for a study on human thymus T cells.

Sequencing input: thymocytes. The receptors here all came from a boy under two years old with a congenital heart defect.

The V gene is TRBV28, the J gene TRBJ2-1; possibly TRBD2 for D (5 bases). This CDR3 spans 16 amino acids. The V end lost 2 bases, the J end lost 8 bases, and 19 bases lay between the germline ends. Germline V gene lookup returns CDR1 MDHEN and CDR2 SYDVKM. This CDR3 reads CASSLRSRPGKDEQFF. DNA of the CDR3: TGTGCCAGCAGTTTAAGGAGCAGGCCGGGGAAGGATGAGCAGTTCTTC.

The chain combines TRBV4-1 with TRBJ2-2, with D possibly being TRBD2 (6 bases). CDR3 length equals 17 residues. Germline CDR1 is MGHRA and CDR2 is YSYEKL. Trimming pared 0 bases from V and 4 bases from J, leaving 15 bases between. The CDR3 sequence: CASSQDLRLTSTGELFF. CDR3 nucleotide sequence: TGCGCCAGCAGCCAAGATCTAAGGCTGACTAGCACCGGGGAGCTGTTTTTT.

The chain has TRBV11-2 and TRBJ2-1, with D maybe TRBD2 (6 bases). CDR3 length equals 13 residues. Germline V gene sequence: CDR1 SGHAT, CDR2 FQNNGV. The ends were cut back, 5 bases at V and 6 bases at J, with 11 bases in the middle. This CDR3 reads CASSPGGANEQFF. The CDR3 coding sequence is TGTGCCAGCAGCCCCGGCGGGGCCAATGAGCAGTTCTTC.

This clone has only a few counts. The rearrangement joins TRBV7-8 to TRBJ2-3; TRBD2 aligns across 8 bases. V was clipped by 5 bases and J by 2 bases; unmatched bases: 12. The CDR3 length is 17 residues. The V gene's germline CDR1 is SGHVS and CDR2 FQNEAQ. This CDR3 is CASSPKGRGRPTDTQYF. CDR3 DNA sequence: TGTGCCAGCAGCCCTAAGGGCCGCGGGAGGCCCACAGATACGCAGTATTTT. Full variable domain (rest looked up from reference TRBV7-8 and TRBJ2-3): GAGVSQSPRYKVAKRGQDVALRCDPISGHVSLFWYQQALGQGPEFLTYFQNEAQLDKSGLPSDRFFAERPEGSVSTLKIQRTQQEDSAVYLCASSPKGRGRPTDTQYFGPGTRLTVL.

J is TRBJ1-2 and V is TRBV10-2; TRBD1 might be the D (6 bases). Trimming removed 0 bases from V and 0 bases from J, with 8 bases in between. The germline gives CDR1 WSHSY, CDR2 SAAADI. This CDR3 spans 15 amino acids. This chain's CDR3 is CASSESKGANYGYTF. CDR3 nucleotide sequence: TGCGCCAGCAGTGAGTCGAAGGGGGCTAACTATGGCTACACCTTC.

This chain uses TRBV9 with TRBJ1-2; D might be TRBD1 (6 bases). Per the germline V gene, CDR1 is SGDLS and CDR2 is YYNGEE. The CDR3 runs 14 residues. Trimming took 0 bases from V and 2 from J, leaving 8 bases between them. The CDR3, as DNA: TGTGCCAGCAGCGTAGTTGACAGGAACTATGGCTACACCTTC. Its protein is CASSVVDRNYGYTF.

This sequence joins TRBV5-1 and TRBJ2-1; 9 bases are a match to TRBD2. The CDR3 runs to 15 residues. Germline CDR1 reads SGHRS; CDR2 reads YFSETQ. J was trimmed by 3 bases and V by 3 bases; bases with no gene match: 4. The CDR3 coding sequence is TGCGCCAGCAGCTCCCAGCGGGAGGTCTACAATGAGCAGTTCTTC. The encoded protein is CASSSQREVYNEQFF.

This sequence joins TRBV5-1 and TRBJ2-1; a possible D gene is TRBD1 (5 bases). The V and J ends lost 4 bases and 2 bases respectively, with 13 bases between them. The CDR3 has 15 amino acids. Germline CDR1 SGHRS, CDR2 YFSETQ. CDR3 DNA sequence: TGCGCCAGCAGCCAGGGTGGAATAGCCTACAATGAGCAGTTCTTC. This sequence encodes CASSQGGIAYNEQFF.

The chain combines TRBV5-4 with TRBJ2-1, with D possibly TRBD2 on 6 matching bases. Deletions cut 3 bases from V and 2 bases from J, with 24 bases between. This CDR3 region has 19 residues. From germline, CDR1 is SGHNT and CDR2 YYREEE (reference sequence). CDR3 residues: CASSSSGLAEKEAYNEQFF. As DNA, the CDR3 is TGTGCCAGCAGCTCCTCCGGGTTAGCGGAGAAGGAGGCCTACAATGAGCAGTTCTTC.

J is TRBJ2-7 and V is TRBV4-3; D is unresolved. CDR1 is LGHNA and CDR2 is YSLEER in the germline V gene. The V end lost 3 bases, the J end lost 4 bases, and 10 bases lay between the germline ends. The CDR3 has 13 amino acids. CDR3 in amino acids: CASSQSRAYEQYF. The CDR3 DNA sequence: TGCGCCAGCAGCCAGTCGAGAGCTTACGAGCAGTACTTC.

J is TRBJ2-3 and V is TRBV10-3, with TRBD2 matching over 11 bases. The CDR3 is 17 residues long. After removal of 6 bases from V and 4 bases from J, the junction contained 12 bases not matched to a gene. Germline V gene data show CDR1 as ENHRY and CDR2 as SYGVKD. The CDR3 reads CAIRGGTSGRPPDTQYF. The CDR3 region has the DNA TGTGCCATCAGAGGGGGCACTAGCGGGAGACCCCCAGATACGCAGTATTTT.

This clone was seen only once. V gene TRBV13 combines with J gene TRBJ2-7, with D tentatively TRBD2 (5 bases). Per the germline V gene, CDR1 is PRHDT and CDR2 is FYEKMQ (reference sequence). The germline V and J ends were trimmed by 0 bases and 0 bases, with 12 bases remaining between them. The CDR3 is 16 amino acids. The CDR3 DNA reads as TGTGCCAGCAGCTTAGGGGAGGACCCGAGCTCCTACGAGCAGTACTTC. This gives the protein CASSLGEDPSSYEQYF. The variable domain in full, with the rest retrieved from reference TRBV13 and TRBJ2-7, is AAGVIQSPRHLIKEKRETATLKCYPIPRHDTVYWYQQGPGQDPQFLISFYEKMQSDKGSIPDRFSAQQFSDYHSELNMSSLELGDSALYFCASSLGEDPSSYEQYFGPGTRLTVT.

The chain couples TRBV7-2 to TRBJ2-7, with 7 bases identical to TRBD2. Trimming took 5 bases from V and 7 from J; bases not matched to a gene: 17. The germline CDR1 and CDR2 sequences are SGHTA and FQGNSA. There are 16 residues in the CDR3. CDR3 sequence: CASSLSGTPRWGEQYF. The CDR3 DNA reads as TGTGCCAGCAGCCTCAGCGGGACGCCCCGATGGGGAGAGCAGTACTTC.

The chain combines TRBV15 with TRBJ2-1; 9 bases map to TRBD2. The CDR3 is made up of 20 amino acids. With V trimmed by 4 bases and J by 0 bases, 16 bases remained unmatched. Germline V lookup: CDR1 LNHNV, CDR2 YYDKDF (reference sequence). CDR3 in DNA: TGTGCCACCAGCACGCGGCTAGCGGGAAACACAACGGGCTCCTACAATGAGCAGTTCTTC. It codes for CATSTRLAGNTTGSYNEQFF.

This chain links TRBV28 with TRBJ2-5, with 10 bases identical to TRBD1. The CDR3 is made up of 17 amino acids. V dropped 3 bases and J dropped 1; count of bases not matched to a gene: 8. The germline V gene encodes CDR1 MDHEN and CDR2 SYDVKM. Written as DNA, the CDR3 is TGTGCCAGCAGTTTTCGACAGGGGGCGATTGGCCAAGAGACCCAGTACTTC. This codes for CASSFRQGAIGQETQYF. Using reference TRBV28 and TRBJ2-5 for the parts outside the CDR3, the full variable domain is DVKVTQSSRYLVKRTGEKVFLECVQDMDHENMFWYRQDPGLGLRLIYFSYDVKMKEKGDIPEGYSVSREKKERFSLILESASTNQTSMYLCASSFRQGAIGQETQYFGPGTRLLVL.

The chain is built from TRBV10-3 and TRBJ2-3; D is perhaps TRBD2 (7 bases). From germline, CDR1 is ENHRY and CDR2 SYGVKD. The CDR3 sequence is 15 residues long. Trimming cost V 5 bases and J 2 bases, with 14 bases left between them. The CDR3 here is CAISPRAGATDTQYF. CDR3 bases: TGTGCCATCAGTCCCCGCGCGGGGGCCACAGATACGCAGTATTTT.

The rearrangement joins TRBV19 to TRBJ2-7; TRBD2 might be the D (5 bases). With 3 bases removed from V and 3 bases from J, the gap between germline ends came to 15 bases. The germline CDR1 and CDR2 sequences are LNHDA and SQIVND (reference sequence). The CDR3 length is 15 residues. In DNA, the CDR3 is TGTGCCAGTAGTATTGGGAGAGAACACAACTACGAGCAGTACTTC. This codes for CASSIGREHNYEQYF.

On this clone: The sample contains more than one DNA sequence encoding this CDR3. CDR3 bases: TGCGCCAGCAGCTCAGTCCCTAGCGGGTCCTACGAGCAGTACTTC. It codes for CASSSVPSGSYEQYF. V is TRBV5-1 and J is TRBJ2-7; TRBD2 aligns across 8 bases. This CDR3 contains 15 residues. V shed 3 bases and J 1 base; nucleotides not matched to a gene: 6. Germline V lookup: CDR1 SGHRS, CDR2 YFSETQ. Together with reference TRBV5-1 and TRBJ2-7, the CDR3 gives the full variable domain: KAGVTQTPRYLIKTRGQQVTLSCSPISGHRSVSWYQQTPGQGLQFLFEYFSETQRNKGNFPGRFSGRQFSNSRSEMNVSTLELGDSALYLCASSSVPSGSYEQYFGPGTRLTVT.

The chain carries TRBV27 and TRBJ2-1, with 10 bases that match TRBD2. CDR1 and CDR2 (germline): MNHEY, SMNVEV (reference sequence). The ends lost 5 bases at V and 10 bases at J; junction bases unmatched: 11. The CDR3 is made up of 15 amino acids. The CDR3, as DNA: TGTGCCAGCAGTCCCCCCGGGAGCGGGAGGGGGGAGCAGTTCTTC. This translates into CASSPPGSGRGEQFF.

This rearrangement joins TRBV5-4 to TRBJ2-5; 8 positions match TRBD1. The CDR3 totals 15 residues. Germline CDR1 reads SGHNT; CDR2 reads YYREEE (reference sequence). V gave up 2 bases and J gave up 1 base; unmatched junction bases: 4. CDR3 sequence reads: CASSFDRGLQETQYF. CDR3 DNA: TGTGCCAGCAGCTTTGACAGGGGCCTCCAAGAGACCCAGTACTTC. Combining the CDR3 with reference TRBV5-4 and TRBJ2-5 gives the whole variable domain ETGVTQSPTHLIKTRGQQVTLRCSSQSGHNTVSWYQQALGQGPQFIFQYYREEENGRGNFPPRFSGLQFPNYSSELNVNALELDDSALYLCASSFDRGLQETQYFGPGTRLLVL.

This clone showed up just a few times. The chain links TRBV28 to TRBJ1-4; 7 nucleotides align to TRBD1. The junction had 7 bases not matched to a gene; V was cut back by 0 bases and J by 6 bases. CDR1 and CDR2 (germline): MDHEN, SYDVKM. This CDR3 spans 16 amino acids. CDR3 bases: TGTGCCAGCAGTTTATGTGACGCGACAGGGCATGAAAAACTGTTTTTT. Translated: CASSLCDATGHEKLFF.